This is a list of T cell receptor beta chains from one sample in a study of cytotoxic CD8 clonotypes in ibrutinib-treated CLL. Data came from immunoSEQ multiplex PCR; TCRdb stores just in-frame clones and leaves some out. Altogether fewer than 400,000 clones are present, under 70% being singletons, with the ten largest covering 6% to 6.5%. The specimen comprised PBMCs, sampled after 36 months of ibrutinib treatment. Every receptor here comes from a human donor with chronic lymphocytic leukemia. CDR3s include the opening cysteine and the closing phenylalanine or tryptophan. The D gene is left open where the match is weak. Clone size is shown for a subset of rows, as once, few, many or a class of expanded clone.

j_call,v_call,d_call,clone_size,cdr3_nt,cdr3_aa
TRBJ2-7,TRBV10-3,TRBD1,-,TGTGCCATCAGGGGACAGGGTTCGAACGAGCAGTACTTC,CAIRGQGSNEQYF
TRBJ2-1,TRBV28,TRBD2,-,TGTGCCAGCAGTCCTTACTGGACTAGCGCCTTCCACAATGAGCAGTTCTTC,CASSPYWTSAFHNEQFF
TRBJ1-6,TRBV9,-,once,TGTGCCAGCAGCACCCCTAGTCCTGGCTATAATTCACCCCTCCACTTT,CASSTPSPGYNSPLHF
TRBJ1-1,TRBV29-1,-,-,TGCAGCGCGGGGCGGCAGGGGATGAACACTGAAGCTTTCTTT,CSAGRQGMNTEAFF
TRBJ1-2,TRBV4-3,-,few,TGCGCCAGCAGCCAAGTGGGAGACCGCGGGGGCTACACCTTC,CASSQVGDRGGYTF
TRBJ2-7,TRBV27,TRBD2,few,TGTGCCAGCAGGGCTAGCGGGAGGTATGGCGAGCAGTACTTC,CASRASGRYGEQYF
TRBJ2-2,TRBV5-1,-,-,TGCGCCAGCACGGCGACAGTTCCATCCGGGGAGCTGTTTTTT,CASTATVPSGELFF
TRBJ2-7,TRBV13,-,-,TGTGCCAGCAGCTTAGGGGAATACGAGCAGTACTTC,CASSLGEYEQYF
TRBJ2-3,TRBV9,-,-,TGTGCCAGCAGCGTAGGCCAACTGCCCCTCGGTACGCAGTATTTT,CASSVGQLPLGTQYF
TRBJ2-7,TRBV7-8,-,-,TGTGCCAGCAGCCCTTGGACAGTCCCGAGGGATCAGCAGTACTTC,CASSPWTVPRDQQYF
TRBJ2-7,TRBV11-1,-,-,TGTGCCAGTTCTTCCGAACAGGGCCTGGAGCAGTACTTC,CASSSEQGLEQYF
TRBJ2-1,TRBV4-1,TRBD2,-,TGCGCCAGCAGCACCAATAGCGGGGGGCCGTTCTTGGAGCAGTTCTTC,CASSTNSGGPFLEQFF
TRBJ2-7,TRBV5-8,-,-,TGTGCCAGCAGCTTGAGGGGTTCCTACGAGCAGTACTTC,CASSLRGSYEQYF
TRBJ2-7,TRBV14,-,-,TGTGCCAGCAGCCTGGCGAACTACGAGCAGTACTTC,CASSLANYEQYF
TRBJ1-2,TRBV29-1,-,-,TGCAGCGTCCACACAGGGAACTATGGCTACACCTTC,CSVHTGNYGYTF
TRBJ1-3,TRBV25-1,-,-,TGTGCCAGCAGTCGGGACACCATATATTTT,CASSRDTIYF
TRBJ2-3,TRBV10-2,-,few,TGCGCCAGCATCCTGGGGGATACGCAGTATTTT,CASILGDTQYF
TRBJ1-2,TRBV2,TRBD1,once,TGTGCCAGCAGTGAGGGGACAGGGTCCGCTGGCTACACCTTC,CASSEGTGSAGYTF
TRBJ2-7,TRBV19,TRBD1,once,TGTGCCAGTAGTATGAAGGGGACAGGGGCGAACGAGCAGTACTTC,CASSMKGTGANEQYF
TRBJ1-1,TRBV7-9,-,-,TGTGCCAGCAGTCACAGCCTCATCGGGGGCGCAAGGGGCACTGAAGCTTTCTTT,CASSHSLIGGARGTEAFF
TRBJ1-6,TRBV6-5,-,many,TGTGCCAGCATTGGCCTGGACAGCCAATCACCCCTCCACTTT,CASIGLDSQSPLHF
TRBJ1-2,TRBV7-2,-,-,TGTGCCAGCAGCTTAGAAGCCGGACTCGTCTATGGCTACACCTTC,CASSLEAGLVYGYTF
TRBJ1-3,TRBV6-4,-,-,TGTGCCAGCAGGGCGGGTGGGTCCTCTGGAAACACCATATATTTT,CASRAGGSSGNTIYF
TRBJ1-1,TRBV19,-,-,TGTGCCAGTAGTATGGCGGCGAACACTGAAGCTTTCTTT,CASSMAANTEAFF
TRBJ1-2,TRBV29-1,-,few,TGCAGCGTTGGCGAGGGTATTGGCTACACCTTC,CSVGEGIGYTF
TRBJ1-1,TRBV6-1,-,-,TGTGCCAGCAGCTACAGGGTCCCCACTGAAGCTTTCTTT,CASSYRVPTEAFF
TRBJ2-5,TRBV14,-,-,TGTGCCAGCAGCCTATCAGCCGGGGGGCGAGAGACCCAGTACTTC,CASSLSAGGRETQYF
TRBJ2-5,TRBV29-1,TRBD1,-,TGCAGCGCCTTGGACAGGGTCGGAGAGACCCAGTACTTC,CSALDRVGETQYF
TRBJ2-1,TRBV28,-,-,TGTGCCAGCAGCCCCGGACGTTACTCTGGCAATGAGCAGTTCTTC,CASSPGRYSGNEQFF
TRBJ1-1,TRBV4-3,-,-,TGCGCCAGCAGCCAAGATTCGAACCATCACACTGAAGCTTTCTTT,CASSQDSNHHTEAFF
TRBJ2-2,TRBV5-1,TRBD2,few,TGCGCCAGCAGCCAAGGGACTAGCGGGGTCAACACCGGGGAGCTGTTTTTT,CASSQGTSGVNTGELFF
TRBJ2-3,TRBV6-6,-,-,TGTGCCAGCAGTTACCCGAGGGCTAGCTTCACAGATACGCAGTATTTT,CASSYPRASFTDTQYF
TRBJ2-1,TRBV4-3,TRBD2,few,TGCGCCAGCAGCCAAGATGGGGACTACCAATACAATGAGCAGTTCTTC,CASSQDGDYQYNEQFF
TRBJ2-5,TRBV5-1,TRBD1,-,TGCGCCAGCAGCTTGGACAGGGGATGGTATTGGGAGACCCAGTACTTC,CASSLDRGWYWETQYF
TRBJ2-2,TRBV11-2,TRBD2,-,TGTGCCAGCAGCTCCACTAGCGTCGACACCGGGGAGCTGTTTTTT,CASSSTSVDTGELFF
TRBJ2-7,TRBV28,TRBD1,-,TGTGCCAGCAGTCCCCGGACAGGGGGAGCCTACGAGCAGTACTTC,CASSPRTGGAYEQYF
TRBJ2-3,TRBV4-3,TRBD2,once,TGCGCCAGCAGCCAGGTTAGCGGGAGTCCCCGGCGCACAGATACGCAGTATTTT,CASSQVSGSPRRTDTQYF
TRBJ2-7,TRBV7-9,TRBD1,-,TGTGCCAGCAGCTTAGCTCAGGGGGCTGTCGAGCAGTACTTC,CASSLAQGAVEQYF
TRBJ1-2,TRBV15,-,-,TGTGCCACCAGCAGTAGGGGTAGCGGCTATGGCTACACCTTC,CATSSRGSGYGYTF
TRBJ1-1,TRBV29-1,TRBD1,-,TGCAGCGTTGTGCGAGGACAGGGCCTATTGAACACTGAAGCTTTCTTT,CSVVRGQGLLNTEAFF
TRBJ2-5,TRBV9,-,-,TGTGCCAGCAGCGACATGAGGCAGGGAGGCGAGACCCAGTACTTC,CASSDMRQGGETQYF
TRBJ2-3,TRBV19,-,-,TGTGCCAGTGGCTGGGACCTCTCGGGGGTGCAGTATTTT,CASGWDLSGVQYF
TRBJ1-1,TRBV7-9,-,-,TGTGCCAGCAGCCGACTCCAGAACACTGAAGCTTTCTTT,CASSRLQNTEAFF
TRBJ2-3,TRBV4-1,-,few,TGCGCCAGCAGCCACCCCAAAGGGACCACAGATACGCAGTATTTT,CASSHPKGTTDTQYF
TRBJ2-1,TRBV29-1,-,-,TGCAGCGCTGGACAGAACATTTACAATGAGCAGTTCTTC,CSAGQNIYNEQFF
TRBJ2-2,TRBV6-5,-,few,TGTGCCAGCAGCCGGGGCTTCACCGGGGAGCTGTTTTTT,CASSRGFTGELFF
TRBJ2-7,TRBV5-1,-,-,TGCGCCAGCAGCCCGGACGGGGCTACGTCCTACGAGCAGTACTTC,CASSPDGATSYEQYF
TRBJ2-7,TRBV28,TRBD1,-,TGTGCCAGCAGTTTACGGGACAGGGTGCAGTACGAGCAGTACTTC,CASSLRDRVQYEQYF
TRBJ2-3,TRBV7-2,-,many,TGTGCCAGCAGCTTAGAGGCAGATACGCAGTATTTT,CASSLEADTQYF
TRBJ2-6,TRBV5-6,-,-,TGTGCCAGCAGCATCCCTCCGGGACACCTACGCTCTGGGGCCAACGTCCTGACTTTC,CASSIPPGHLRSGANVLTF
TRBJ1-2,TRBV4-2,-,few,TGTGCCAGCAGCCCTCTTGGGGGGAACTATGGCTACACCTTC,CASSPLGGNYGYTF
TRBJ1-5,TRBV19,-,few,TGTGCCAGTAGTATTCTCTCGCCCGGGTATGATCAGCCCCAGCATTTT,CASSILSPGYDQPQHF
TRBJ1-4,TRBV6-1,-,-,TGTGCCAGCAGTGAGACCCGAGGGGAAAAACTGTTTTTT,CASSETRGEKLFF
TRBJ1-1,TRBV4-1,-,-,TGCGCCAGCAGCCAAGAAGGGAGGAACACTGAAGCTTTCTTT,CASSQEGRNTEAFF
TRBJ1-1,TRBV19,TRBD1,-,TGTGCCAGTAGTATACTGGGACAGAAGAACACTGAAGCTTTCTTT,CASSILGQKNTEAFF
TRBJ1-4,TRBV9,-,-,TGTGCCAGCAGCGCCGGAGGGCAGGGTAATGAAAAACTGTTTTTT,CASSAGGQGNEKLFF
TRBJ1-2,TRBV28,TRBD1,-,TGTGCCAGCAGTTTAGGGCAGGGGGCTCCCTATGGCTACACCTTC,CASSLGQGAPYGYTF
TRBJ1-1,TRBV6-6,-,-,TGTGCCAGCAGTTACTGGTCAGGGAACACTGAAGCTTTCTTT,CASSYWSGNTEAFF
TRBJ1-2,TRBV9,-,few,TGTGCCAGCGAACCGTTAGATAGCTACACCTTC,CASEPLDSYTF